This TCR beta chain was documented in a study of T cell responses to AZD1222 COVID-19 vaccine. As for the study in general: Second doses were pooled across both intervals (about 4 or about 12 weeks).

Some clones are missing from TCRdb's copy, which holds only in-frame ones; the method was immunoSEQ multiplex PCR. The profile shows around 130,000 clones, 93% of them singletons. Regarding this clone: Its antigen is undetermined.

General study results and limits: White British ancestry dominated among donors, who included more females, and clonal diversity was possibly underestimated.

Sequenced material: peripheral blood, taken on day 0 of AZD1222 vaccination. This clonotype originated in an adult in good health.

The CDR3 nucleotides are TGTGCCAGCTCACCACGGGCCTCCTACGAGCAGTACTTC. Translated, it gives CASSPRASYEQYF. The V and J genes are TRBV18 and TRBJ2-7, with D unresolved. In germline, CDR1 is KGHSH, CDR2 LQKENI. V was trimmed by 1 base and J by 0 bases, leaving 4 bases between them. The CDR3 spans 13 residues.